A single sample is the source of the 32 T cell receptor beta chains below, sequenced in a study of blood T cells in healthy people across ages (dated by TCRdb to the mid-2010s). Libraries were prepared through 5' RACE. A second PCR of roughly 7 to 11 cycles was performed with a sample-barcoded 5' primer and a J-beta primer mix. The public reads were reprocessed in TCRdb via fastp at Q25 and MiXCR, keeping in-frame beta chains. Rows are combined by CDR3 protein, so each entry shows the most common genes and DNA. The sample yields 1,800,000 or so distinct CDR3 sequences; about 39% were counted once. The leading ten clones occupy roughly 24% of the sample. The material sequenced was blood. The receptors originated from a human donor in good health.

The chain employs TRBV4-2 and TRBJ2-7, with 8 bases matching TRBD1. Losses at the gene ends were 3 bases for V and 5 bases for J; bases not matched to a gene: 9. CDR3 length equals 15 residues. The germline V gene has CDR1 LGHNA and CDR2 YNFKEQ. The CDR3 region is CASSQAGTGVHEQYF. The DNA of the CDR3 is TGTGCCAGCAGCCAGGCCGGGACAGGCGTCCACGAGCAGTACTTC.

This clonotype appeared a few times. V and J are TRBV7-9 and TRBJ2-4; the D is unclear. V was clipped by 3 bases and J by 4 bases, with 10 bases between them. Germline CDR1 SEHNR, CDR2 FQNEAQ (reference sequence). The CDR3 loop spans 14 amino acids. CDR3 region: CASSFFGVKNIQYF. The DNA for the CDR3 is TGTGCCAGCAGCTTCTTTGGAGTAAAAAACATTCAGTACTTC.

In its sample, this clonotype was seen a few times. CDR3 sequence: CASSRSGDPSSGEQYF. CDR3 nucleotide sequence: TGCGCCAGCAGCCGATCAGGGGATCCCTCCTCGGGGGAGCAGTACTTC. The J gene is TRBJ2-5, the V gene TRBV5-1; D possibly matches TRBD1 or TRBD2 (6 bases each). Germline V gene data show CDR1 as SGHRS and CDR2 as YFSETQ. V lost 4 bases and J 11 bases, leaving 27 bases between the germline ends. The CDR3 consists of 16 residues.

The chain couples TRBV5-1 to TRBJ2-7, with D perhaps matching TRBD2 (6 bases). Germline loops: CDR1 SGHRS, CDR2 YFSETQ. V was shortened by 3 bases and J by 2 bases, with 12 bases between the two germline ends. CDR3 length equals 14 residues. The CDR3 nucleotides are TGCGCCAGCAGCTCGTGGCGGGGAGCCTACGAGCAGTACTTC. Translating gives CASSSWRGAYEQYF. Using reference TRBV5-1 and TRBJ2-7 for the parts outside the CDR3, the full variable domain is KAGVTQTPRYLIKTRGQQVTLSCSPISGHRSVSWYQQTPGQGLQFLFEYFSETQRNKGNFPGRFSGRQFSNSRSEMNVSTLELGDSALYLCASSSWRGAYEQYFGPGTRLTVT.

This clonotype has just a few counts. The rearrangement uses TRBV10-3 and TRBJ2-6, with D tentatively TRBD2 (5 bases). Germline V lookup: CDR1 ENHRY, CDR2 SYGVKD. V dropped 2 bases and J dropped 1 base, with 12 bases sitting between them. The CDR3 has 17 residues. The CDR3 loop is CAISEVWGESGANVLTF. CDR3 in DNA: TGTGCCATCAGTGAGGTGTGGGGAGAATCTGGGGCCAACGTCCTGACTTTC.

The sample holds a few counts of this clonotype. The chain has TRBV6-6 and TRBJ1-1; TRBD1 might be the D (5 bases). Trimming cost V 4 bases and J 9 bases, with 12 bases left between them. Germline V gene lookup returns CDR1 MNHNY and CDR2 SVGAGI (reference sequence). The CDR3 runs 12 residues. The CDR3 nucleotides are TGTGCCAGCAGTTTGAGACAGAGTAAAGCTTTCTTT. Translation gives CASSLRQSKAFF.

This clonotype occurred a few times. The V and J genes are TRBV5-1 and TRBJ1-1; D is unclear. Germline V CDR1 and CDR2: SGHRS, YFSETQ. The CDR3 is 16 amino acids. The V gene lost 0 bases and the J gene lost 6 bases, with 18 bases spanning the gap. DNA for the CDR3: TGCGCCAGCAGCTTGGATGGGGTACCCTCGGCGTCTGAAGCTTTCTTT. Translating gives CASSLDGVPSASEAFF.

V is TRBV5-1 and J is TRBJ2-5; D may be TRBD2 (6 bases). The CDR3 spans 14 residues. CDR1 SGHRS and CDR2 YFSETQ come from the germline V gene. V dropped 5 bases and J dropped 4 bases, with 15 bases sitting between them. The CDR3 loop is CASRGGISTETQYF. In nucleotides, the CDR3 is TGCGCCAGCAGGGGAGGTATTTCGACAGAGACCCAGTACTTC.

The chain recombines TRBV6-6 with TRBJ2-7, with D unresolved. This CDR3 has 14 amino acids. The V and J ends lost 0 bases and 0 bases respectively, with 6 bases between them. Germline V lookup: CDR1 MNHNY, CDR2 SVGAGI (reference sequence). As DNA, the CDR3 is TGTGCCAGCAGTTACTCTACAGACTCCTACGAGCAGTACTTC. As protein: CASSYSTDSYEQYF.

The chain uses TRBV29-1 and TRBJ2-2; 10 bases match TRBD1. The germline V gene encodes CDR1 SQVTM and CDR2 ANQGSEA. The CDR3 totals 15 residues. V dropped 6 bases and J dropped 2; count of bases not matched to a gene: 6. The CDR3 loop is CSVGQGMSNTGELFF. The CDR3 DNA reads as TGCAGCGTGGGACAGGGGATGAGTAACACCGGGGAGCTGTTTTTT.

This sequence joins TRBV2 and TRBJ2-4, with TRBD2 matching over 13 bases. V shed 8 bases, J shed 5 bases, and the junction held 6 bases outside the gene matches. The germline V gene encodes CDR1 SNHLY and CDR2 FYNNEI. The CDR3 length is 15 residues. As DNA, the CDR3 is TGTGCCAGCCTGACTAGCGGGGGGCTACAAAACATTCAGTACTTC. Its protein is CASLTSGGLQNIQYF.

The rearrangement links TRBV11-2 to TRBJ1-1, with D perhaps matching TRBD1 (5 bases). Germline CDR1 reads SGHAT; CDR2 reads FQNNGV. The CDR3 is 13 amino acids. The V end lost 3 bases, the J end lost 7 bases, and 12 bases lay between the germline ends. CDR3 loop: CASSFPGAFEAFF. The CDR3 DNA sequence: TGTGCCAGCAGCTTCCCCGGGGCTTTTGAAGCTTTCTTT.

A few counts support this clonotype. V gene TRBV15 combines with J gene TRBJ1-2; 7 bases line up with TRBD1. The CDR3 spans 17 residues. CDR1 is LNHNV, CDR2 YYDKDF, per germline (reference sequence). J was trimmed by 4 bases and V by 0 bases; bases with no gene match: 11. The CDR3 sequence: CATSREERGRSLYGYTF. CDR3 nucleotide sequence: TGTGCCACCAGCAGAGAAGAGAGGGGGCGAAGCCTCTATGGCTACACCTTC.

This clonotype was seen a few times. The chain carries TRBV18 and TRBJ1-2; TRBD1 is a possible D gene (6 bases). Trimming cost V 3 bases and J 2 bases, with 13 bases left between them. Looked up from germline, CDR1 is KGHSH and CDR2 is LQKENI. CDR3 length equals 15 residues. The CDR3, as DNA: TGTGCCAGCTCACCCGAGGACAGTGTGAACTATGGCTACACCTTC. Its translation is CASSPEDSVNYGYTF.

The gene calls are TRBV7-2 and TRBJ2-5, with D possibly TRBD2 on 6 matching bases. The germline CDR1 and CDR2 sequences are SGHTA and FQGNSA. Trimming shortened V by 3 bases and J by 7 bases, and 18 bases separated the two germline ends. The length of the CDR3 is 15 residues. DNA for the CDR3: TGTGCCAGCAGCTTCGGTCAGACTAGTGGGGGGACCCAGTACTTC. Translating it yields CASSFGQTSGGTQYF.

This clonotype has only a few counts. V is TRBV7-2 and J is TRBJ1-4; no clear D. The CDR3 sequence is 14 residues long. Germline assignment: CDR1 SGHTA and CDR2 FQGNSA. Trimming shortened V by 1 base and J by 8 bases, and 11 bases separated the two germline ends. CDR3 protein: CASSLGGMGEKLFF. CDR3 sequence (DNA): TGTGCCAGCAGCTTAGGAGGGATGGGAGAAAAACTGTTTTTT.

This clonotype was picked up a small number of times. The CDR3 bases are TGCAGCACTGACAGGGATAATGGCTACACCTTC. It is translated as CSTDRDNGYTF. The chain employs TRBV29-1 and TRBJ1-2; 7 bases are a match to TRBD1. V lost 8 bases and J lost 6; bases outside the gene matches: 6. The CDR3 has 11 amino acids. Germline CDR1 is SQVTM and CDR2 is ANQGSEA.

This clonotype was recorded at least ten times. The rearrangement links TRBV20-1 to TRBJ2-4; D not resolved. Trimming took off 1 base at V and 8 bases at J, with 9 bases between the two ends. The CDR3 length is 12 residues. Per the germline V gene, CDR1 is DFQATT and CDR2 is SNEGSKA (reference sequence). CDR3 residues: CSARGEEDIQYF. CDR3 DNA sequence: TGCAGTGCTAGAGGTGAAGAGGACATTCAGTACTTC.

This clonotype has only a few counts. The chain combines TRBV7-9 with TRBJ1-4; a possible D gene is TRBD1 (6 bases). V gave up 5 bases and J gave up 3 bases, with 16 bases separating them. In germline, CDR1 is SEHNR, CDR2 FQNEAQ (reference sequence). The CDR3 has 16 amino acids. Here the CDR3 DNA reads TGTGCCAGCAGCCCGACCAGGGGTATAGCTAATGAAAAACTGTTTTTT. It yields the protein CASSPTRGIANEKLFF. The full variable domain, its missing parts supplied by reference TRBV7-9 and TRBJ1-4, is DTGVSQNPRHKITKRGQNVTFRCDPISEHNRLYWYRQTLGQGPEFLTYFQNEAQLEKSRLLSDRFSAERPKGSFSTLEIQRTEQGDSAMYLCASSPTRGIANEKLFFGSGTQLSVL.

This chain uses TRBV5-1 with TRBJ2-5, with a weak D call TRBD2 (7 bases). V lost 4 bases to trimming and J lost 3 bases, with 19 bases between them. From germline, CDR1 is SGHRS and CDR2 YFSETQ. The CDR3 has 16 residues. DNA of the CDR3: TGCGCCAGCAGCCCAGGGGCTAGCGGTGGTAAAGAGACCCAGTACTTC. Translated: CASSPGASGGKETQYF.

This clonotype has only a few counts. The chain has TRBV9 and TRBJ2-7; 7 nucleotides line up with TRBD1. The J call may be wrong; the DNA end is better matched by TRBJ2-5. Germline assignment: CDR1 SGDLS and CDR2 YYNGEE. The CDR3 has 14 residues. Written as DNA, the CDR3 is TGTGCCAGCAGCGCACTCGACAGGGCAGAGACCCAGTACTTC. It is translated as CASSALDRAETQYF.

The chain joins TRBV6-6 to TRBJ2-5, with unresolved D. TRBJ2-7 matches the DNA end more closely, so the J call is doubtful. There are 13 residues in the CDR3. CDR1 and CDR2 (germline): MNHNY, SVGAGI (reference sequence). Written as DNA, the CDR3 is TGTGCCAGCAGCGTAGGACCCATCTACGAGCAGTACTTC. Protein: CASSVGPIYEQYF.

This clonotype was counted a few times. The rearrangement joins TRBV6-2 or TRBV6-3 to TRBJ2-1, with 8 bases fitting TRBD2. The CDR3 runs 16 residues. From germline, CDR1 is MNHEY and CDR2 SVGEGT. After removal of 2 bases from V and 1 base from J, the junction contained 4 bases not matched to a gene. CDR3 nucleotides: TGTGCCAGCAGTTACCTTTCTAGCGGGTCCTACAATGAGCAGTTCTTC. Its protein is CASSYLSSGSYNEQFF.

This chain uses TRBV6-5 with TRBJ1-1; no clear D. The CDR3 spans 15 residues. V lost 0 bases and J 2 bases, leaving 10 bases between the germline ends. The germline gives CDR1 MNHEY, CDR2 SVGAGI. The CDR3 DNA follows: TGTGCCAGCAGTTACTCGAACAGCGAAAACACTGAAGCTTTCTTT. Translated: CASSYSNSENTEAFF.

This clonotype was seen a few times. The V gene is TRBV6-1, the J gene TRBJ2-4; D gene unclear. Trimming pared 8 bases from V and 4 bases from J, leaving 9 bases between. The CDR3 is made up of 12 amino acids. From germline, CDR1 is MNHNS and CDR2 SASEGT. CDR3 sequence: CASHGPKNIQYF. The CDR3 region has the DNA TGTGCCAGCCACGGGCCAAAAAACATTCAGTACTTC.

This clonotype has a handful of counts. This chain joins TRBV5-1 and TRBJ2-7, with TRBD2 as a possible D gene (5 bases). Per the germline V gene, CDR1 is SGHRS and CDR2 is YFSETQ. The CDR3 sequence is 16 residues long. Deletions cut 0 bases from V and 6 bases from J, with 19 bases between. The CDR3 DNA sequence: TGCGCCAGCAGCTTGGAGGTTTTTTCCGGGGTACGCGAGCAGTACTTC. Amino acids: CASSLEVFSGVREQYF.

The chain links TRBV10-3 to TRBJ2-3; D is possibly TRBD1 or TRBD2 (5 bases each). Germline CDR1 ENHRY, CDR2 SYGVKD. This CDR3 comprises 12 residues. V shed 2 bases and J shed 7 bases, with 7 bases lying between them. The CDR3 nucleotides read TGTGCCATCAGTGAGGGGACCTATACGCAGTATTTT. The encoded protein is CAISEGTYTQYF.

The chain employs TRBV5-4 and TRBJ2-3; D is ambiguous. Germline values: CDR1 SGHNT, CDR2 YYREEE (reference sequence). The CDR3 extends over 13 amino acids. V was trimmed by 4 bases and J by 2 bases, leaving 8 bases between them. The CDR3 bases are TGTGCCAGCAGCGCTTCTACCACAGATACGCAGTATTTT. Translation gives CASSASTTDTQYF.

The rearrangement uses TRBV20-1 and TRBJ1-5; tentative D call: TRBD1 (5 bases). This CDR3 spans 16 amino acids. Germline V gene data show CDR1 as DFQATT and CDR2 as SNEGSKA (reference sequence). Trimming shortened V by 0 bases and J by 4 bases, and 16 bases separated the two germline ends. The CDR3 loop is CSARDPGPAGNQPQHF. The CDR3 DNA sequence: TGCAGTGCTAGAGATCCGGGGCCGGCGGGAAATCAGCCCCAGCATTTT.

This clonotype was recorded a few times. The genes are TRBV28 and TRBJ2-3, with 8 bases identical to TRBD2. Trimming removed 7 bases from V and 6 bases from J; junction bases left unmatched: 12. CDR3 length: 15 amino acids. Germline CDR1 MDHEN, CDR2 SYDVKM. CDR3 nucleotides: TGTGCCAGCACCCCCAGCGGGGGCATCGTTGATACGCAGTATTTT. Its translation: CASTPSGGIVDTQYF.

The chain is built from TRBV20-1 and TRBJ1-1; 10 bases align to TRBD1. The trim removed 5 bases at V and 5 bases at J, leaving 8 bases unmatched. The germline CDR1 and CDR2 sequences are DFQATT and SNEGSKA (reference sequence). This CDR3 comprises 14 residues. CDR3 in amino acids: CSAEPGTGVTEAFF. The CDR3, as DNA: TGCAGTGCTGAACCCGGGACAGGGGTGACTGAAGCTTTCTTT.

V gene TRBV6-2 or TRBV6-3 combines with J gene TRBJ1-2, with TRBD1 matching 7 bases. The CDR3 runs to 14 residues. CDR1 and CDR2 (germline): MNHEY, SVGEGT. The J segment lost 6 bases and the V segment lost 6 bases, leaving 10 bases of the junction unmatched. In DNA form, the CDR3 reads TGTGCCAGCAGAATACAGGGGAAAGCGGATGGCTACACCTTC. The encoded protein is CASRIQGKADGYTF.